The 9 T cell receptor beta chains below were found in one sample sequenced in a study of blood T cell repertoires in COVID-19. Data came from immunoSEQ multiplex PCR; TCRdb stores just in-frame clones and leaves some out. The sample holds around 480,000 clones, around 87% seen once. Sequenced input: PBMCs or T cells enriched from blood (not recorded which). Receptors were obtained from a woman younger than 30 who had recovered from COVID-19.

The chain has TRBV29-1 and TRBJ1-1, with D possibly matching TRBD1 (5 bases). This CDR3 is 15 amino acids long. Germline CDR1 is SQVTM and CDR2 is ANQGSEA. V shed 7 bases and J shed 2 bases, with 20 bases lying between them. CDR3 DNA: TGCAGCGAGCGTGTAAGGGTAGGGGCCAACACTGAAGCTTTCTTT. This codes for CSERVRVGANTEAFF.

The chain has TRBV19 and TRBJ1-5; no clear D. V was trimmed by 1 base and J by 7 bases, leaving 11 bases between them. Germline loops: CDR1 LNHDA, CDR2 SQIVND (reference sequence). The CDR3 spans 14 residues. The CDR3 DNA is TGTGCCAGTAGTATAGGCCCGGGGAACCAGCCCCAGCATTTT. Encoded protein: CASSIGPGNQPQHF.

The chain carries TRBV5-6 and TRBJ1-2, with unresolved D. The CDR3 runs 15 residues. Germline CDR1 and CDR2: SGHDT and YYEEEE. V lost 6 bases to trimming and J lost 3 bases, with 18 bases between them. Written as DNA, the CDR3 is TGTGCCAGCATCTCAACATCCCAATCCCACTATGGCTACACCTTC. It yields the protein CASISTSQSHYGYTF.

The rearrangement uses TRBV9 and TRBJ2-6; D gene uncertain. There are 14 residues in the CDR3. V lost 4 bases and J 2 bases, leaving 7 bases between the germline ends. Germline CDR1 SGDLS, CDR2 YYNGEE. The CDR3 region has the DNA TGTGCCAGCAGCCTGACTCCTGGGGCCAACGTCCTGACTTTC. Its translation: CASSLTPGANVLTF.

The chain has TRBV9 and TRBJ2-3; TRBD2 aligns across 7 bases. The V segment lost 4 bases and the J segment 3 bases; nucleotides outside the gene matches: 8. The length of the CDR3 is 15 residues. Germline V lookup: CDR1 SGDLS, CDR2 YYNGEE. CDR3 residues: CASSPPGRRTDTQYF. CDR3 nucleotides: TGTGCCAGCAGCCCCCCCGGGAGGAGGACAGATACGCAGTATTTT. Drawing the rest from reference TRBV9 and TRBJ2-3, the complete variable domain is DSGVTQTPKHLITATGQRVTLRCSPRSGDLSVYWYQQSLDQGLQFLIQYYNGEERAKGNILERFSAQQFPDLHSELNLSSLELGDSALYFCASSPPGRRTDTQYFGPGTRLTVL.

The chain employs TRBV18 and TRBJ2-1; D is ambiguous. The CDR3 is 15 residues long. CDR1 KGHSH and CDR2 LQKENI come from the germline V gene. V was trimmed by 0 bases and J by 6 bases, leaving 12 bases between them. CDR3 nucleotide sequence: TGTGCCAGCTCACCACCAAATAAAGCTTTCAATGAGCAGTTCTTC. Protein product: CASSPPNKAFNEQFF.

The chain carries TRBV3-1 (or the pseudogene TRBV3-2) and TRBJ1-6, with D hard to call. V was pared by 4 bases and J by 10 bases, with 17 bases between. This CDR3 spans 15 amino acids. The V gene's germline CDR1 is LGHDT and CDR2 YNNKEL (reference sequence). CDR3 residues: CASSPRSGIGSPLHF. The CDR3 DNA follows: TGTGCCAGCAGCCCCAGATCGGGGATCGGGTCACCCCTCCACTTT.

This clone was observed a single time. V usage is TRBV27 and J usage is TRBJ1-1; 8 bases align to TRBD1. This CDR3 is 15 amino acids long. The germline CDR1 and CDR2 sequences are MNHEY and SMNVEV (reference sequence). J lost 4 bases, V lost 7 bases, and 11 bases had no gene match. The CDR3 DNA reads as TGTGCCAGCACCCCCGGGACAGGACGAGGCACTGAAGCTTTCTTT. Translation gives CASTPGTGRGTEAFF.

The J gene is TRBJ1-5, the V gene TRBV2; D call uncertain. This CDR3 is 13 amino acids long. Germline values: CDR1 SNHLY, CDR2 FYNNEI. V was trimmed by 7 bases and J by 1 base, leaving 8 bases between them. The CDR3 DNA follows: TGTGCCAGCATGACAATGAGCAATCAGCCCCAGCATTTT. Translated: CASMTMSNQPQHF.